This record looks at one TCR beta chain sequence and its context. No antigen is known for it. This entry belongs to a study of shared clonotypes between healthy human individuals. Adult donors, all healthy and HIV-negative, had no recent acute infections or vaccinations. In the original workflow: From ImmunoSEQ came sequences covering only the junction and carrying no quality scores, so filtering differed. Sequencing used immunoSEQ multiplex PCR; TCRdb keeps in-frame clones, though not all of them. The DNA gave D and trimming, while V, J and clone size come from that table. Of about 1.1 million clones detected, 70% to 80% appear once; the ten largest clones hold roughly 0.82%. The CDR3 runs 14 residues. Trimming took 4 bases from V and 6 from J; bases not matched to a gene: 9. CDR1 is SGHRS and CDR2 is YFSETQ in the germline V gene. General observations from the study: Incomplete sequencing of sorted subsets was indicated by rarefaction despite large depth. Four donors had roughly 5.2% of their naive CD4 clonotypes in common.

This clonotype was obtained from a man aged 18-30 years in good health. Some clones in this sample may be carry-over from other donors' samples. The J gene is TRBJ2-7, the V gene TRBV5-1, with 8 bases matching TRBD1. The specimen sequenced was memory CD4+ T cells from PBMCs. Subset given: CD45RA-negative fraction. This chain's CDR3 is CASSQTGVMTEQYF. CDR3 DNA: TGCGCCAGCAGCCAGACAGGGGTGATGACCGAGCAGTACTTC. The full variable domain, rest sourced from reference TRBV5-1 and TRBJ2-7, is KAGVTQTPRYLIKTRGQQVTLSCSPISGHRSVSWYQQTPGQGLQFLFEYFSETQRNKGNFPGRFSGRQFSNSRSEMNVSTLELGDSALYLCASSQTGVMTEQYFGPGTRLTVT.